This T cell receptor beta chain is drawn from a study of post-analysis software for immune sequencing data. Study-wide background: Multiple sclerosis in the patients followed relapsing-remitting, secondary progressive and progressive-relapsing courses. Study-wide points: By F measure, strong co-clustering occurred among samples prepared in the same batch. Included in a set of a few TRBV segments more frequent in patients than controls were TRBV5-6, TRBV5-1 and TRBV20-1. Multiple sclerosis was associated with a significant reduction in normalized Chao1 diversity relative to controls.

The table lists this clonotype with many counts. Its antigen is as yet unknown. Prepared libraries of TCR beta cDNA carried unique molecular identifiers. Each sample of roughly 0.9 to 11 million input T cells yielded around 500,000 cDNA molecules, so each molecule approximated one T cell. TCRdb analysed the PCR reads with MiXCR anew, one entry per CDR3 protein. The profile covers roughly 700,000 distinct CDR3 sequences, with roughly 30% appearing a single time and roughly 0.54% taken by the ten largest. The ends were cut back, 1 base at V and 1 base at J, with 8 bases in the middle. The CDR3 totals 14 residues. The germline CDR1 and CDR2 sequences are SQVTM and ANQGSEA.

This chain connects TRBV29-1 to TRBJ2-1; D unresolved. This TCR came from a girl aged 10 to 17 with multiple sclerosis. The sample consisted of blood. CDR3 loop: CSVEGSQSYNEQFF. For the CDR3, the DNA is TGCAGCGTTGAAGGATCACAATCCTACAATGAGCAGTTCTTC.